The entry that follows covers one TCR beta chain sequence. As yet, its antigen is unknown. Use of 60 Vbeta and 13 Jbeta primers characterized the PCR. Profiling relied on immunoSEQ multiplex PCR, and the TCRdb table lists in-frame clones only, not all of them. This sample's clone table lists some 150,000 clones. This sample was included in a study of cytomegalovirus exposure and HLA in healthy donors. Study-wide findings and caveats: Testing in vitro showed a few CMV-associated chains specific for CMV antigens. Being indistinguishable, some V segments were excluded, TRBV6-2 and TRBV6-3 among them. The study recorded over 150 TCR beta chains that were cytomegalovirus-associated.

V was trimmed by 4 bases and J by 0 bases, leaving 4 bases between them. The CDR3 runs 14 residues. Germline assignment: CDR1 SEHNR and CDR2 FQNEAQ (reference sequence). V is TRBV7-9 and J is TRBJ1-6; no reliable D call. The sample taken for sequencing was PBMCs. This clonotype was obtained from a woman aged 18-35 years in good health and CMV-seropositive. This chain's CDR3 is CASSYSSYNSPLHF. CDR3 bases: TGTGCCAGCAGCTACAGCTCCTATAATTCACCCCTCCACTTT.